Listed below are T cell receptor beta chains from one sample, sequenced in a study of shared clonotypes between healthy human individuals. The data were produced by immunoSEQ multiplex PCR, yet TCRdb's version contains in-frame clones alone and is incomplete. The table has about 2.1 million clones, roughly 91% seen once. Sequences were obtained from naive CD8+ T cells from PBMCs. Every receptor here comes from a man in his late teens or twenties in good health. Some clones in this sample may be carry-over from other donors' samples. Each CDR3 is given with its conserved first and last residue. The order of the fields is D gene, V gene, clone size, J gene, CDR3 DNA, CDR3 protein. A D gene is named only where the DNA matches it firmly. Only part of the rows carry a size: once, few, many, or a class if the clone is expanded.

d_gene: TRBD2
v_gene: TRBV27
abundance: -
j_gene: TRBJ2-3
CDR3nt: TGTGCCAGCAGTTTATCCCCTGGACTAGCGGGAGTCGCAGATACGCAGTATTTT
CDR3aa: CASSLSPGLAGVADTQYF

d_gene: TRBD1
v_gene: TRBV28
abundance: -
j_gene: TRBJ2-7
CDR3nt: TGTGCCAGCAGTCCCTATAAGGGCCGGGACAGGGGGCTCGAGCAGTACTTC
CDR3aa: CASSPYKGRDRGLEQYF

d_gene: -
v_gene: TRBV27
abundance: -
j_gene: TRBJ1-2
CDR3nt: TGTGCCAGCAGTCCCTCGACAGGAGAGAAGCTCTATGGCTACACCTTC
CDR3aa: CASSPSTGEKLYGYTF

d_gene: -
v_gene: TRBV9
abundance: -
j_gene: TRBJ2-7
CDR3nt: TGTGCCAGCAGCGTAGGACAACAAAGCTACGAGCAGTACTTC
CDR3aa: CASSVGQQSYEQYF

d_gene: TRBD1
v_gene: TRBV11-2
abundance: -
j_gene: TRBJ1-5
CDR3nt: TGTGCCAGCAGCTTTGGGACAGGGGGCAATCAGCCCCAGCATTTT
CDR3aa: CASSFGTGGNQPQHF

d_gene: TRBD2
v_gene: TRBV7-6
abundance: -
j_gene: TRBJ2-2
CDR3nt: TGTGCCAGCAGCTTCTTCGGATCTAGCGGGGGCAACACCGGGGAGCTGTTTTTT
CDR3aa: CASSFFGSSGGNTGELFF

d_gene: -
v_gene: TRBV12-5
abundance: few
j_gene: TRBJ1-1
CDR3nt: TGTGCTAGTGGTTTTCTCGGCGGTGAAGCTTTCTTT
CDR3aa: CASGFLGGEAFF

d_gene: TRBD2
v_gene: TRBV5-1
abundance: -
j_gene: TRBJ2-2
CDR3nt: TGCGCCAGCAGCTTGTATGGCGGGAGGGCCTCGAACACCGGGGAGCTGTTTTTT
CDR3aa: CASSLYGGRASNTGELFF

d_gene: -
v_gene: TRBV28
abundance: -
j_gene: TRBJ1-6
CDR3nt: TGTGCCAGCAACGGTGAGAAGACATCGAGTAATTCACCCCTCCACTTT
CDR3aa: CASNGEKTSSNSPLHF

d_gene: TRBD2
v_gene: TRBV6-6
abundance: once
j_gene: TRBJ2-7
CDR3nt: TGTGCCAGCAGTTACTGGGGGGGAGAGCAGTACTTC
CDR3aa: CASSYWGGEQYF

d_gene: -
v_gene: TRBV27
abundance: -
j_gene: TRBJ2-4
CDR3nt: TGTGCCAGCAGTTGGGGGGGCGGCATTCAGTACTTC
CDR3aa: CASSWGGGIQYF

d_gene: -
v_gene: TRBV28
abundance: -
j_gene: TRBJ2-1
CDR3nt: TGTGCCAGCACCTTATACAGGGCCCACAATGAGCAGTTCTTC
CDR3aa: CASTLYRAHNEQFF

d_gene: -
v_gene: TRBV2
abundance: once
j_gene: TRBJ1-2
CDR3nt: TGTGCCAGCAGTGAAGTGGGTCGGTCTGAGGGGAGTCGTAACTATGGCTACACCTTC
CDR3aa: CASSEVGRSEGSRNYGYTF

d_gene: -
v_gene: TRBV21-1
abundance: -
j_gene: TRBJ2-2
CDR3nt: TGTGCCAGCAGCAAAGAACCGGTCGGGGGCCCGAACACCGGGGAGCTGTTTTTT
CDR3aa: CASSKEPVGGPNTGELFF

d_gene: -
v_gene: TRBV5-1
abundance: -
j_gene: TRBJ2-7
CDR3nt: TGCGCCAGCAGAGTCGAACCCAGGGTTGTCCACGAGCAGTACTTC
CDR3aa: CASRVEPRVVHEQYF